The clone carrying this T cell receptor beta chain was detected a few times. Its antigen is still unknown. The sample originates from a study of T cells after yellow fever vaccination. Regarding the study as a whole: Among primary-vaccination clones, most reappeared after the booster, at 95% to 96% for CD4 and approximately 90% for CD8. Clonotype sharing between CD4 and CD8 compartments was small. Sorted repertoires could include abundant contaminating clonotypes from bulk cells.

V dropped 1 base and J dropped 4; count of bases not matched to a gene: 7. CDR1 SGHKS and CDR2 YYEKEE come from the germline V gene (reference sequence). This CDR3 has 16 amino acids. TCRdb ran MiXCR on the 5' RACE reads and lists one entry per CDR3 protein. The sample carries 150,000 or so distinct CDR3 sequences, approximately 6.6% recorded once. The receptor was isolated from a man in his thirties or forties who received the YFV17D yellow fever vaccine. Sample: CD4+ T cells sorted from PBMCs, taken 10 days after the yellow fever booster vaccination. This sequence joins TRBV5-5 and TRBJ2-5; 10 nucleotides line up with TRBD2. As DNA, the CDR3 is TGTGCCAGCAGCTTGCCTAGCGGGAGCTCCGGAGAGACCCAGTACTTC. Translating gives CASSLPSGSSGETQYF.